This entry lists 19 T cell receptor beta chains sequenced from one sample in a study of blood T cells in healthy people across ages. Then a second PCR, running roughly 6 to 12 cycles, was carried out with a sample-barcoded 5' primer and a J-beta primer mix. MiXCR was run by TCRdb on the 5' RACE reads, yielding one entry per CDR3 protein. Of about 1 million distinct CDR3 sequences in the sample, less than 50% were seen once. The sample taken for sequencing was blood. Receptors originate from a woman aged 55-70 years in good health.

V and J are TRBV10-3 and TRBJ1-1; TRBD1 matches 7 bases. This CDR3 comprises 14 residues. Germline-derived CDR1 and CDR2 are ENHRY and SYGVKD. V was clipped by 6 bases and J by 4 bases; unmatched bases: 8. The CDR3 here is CAISQGVSGTEAFF. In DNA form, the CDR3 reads TGTGCCATCAGCCAGGGGGTGAGTGGCACTGAAGCTTTCTTT.

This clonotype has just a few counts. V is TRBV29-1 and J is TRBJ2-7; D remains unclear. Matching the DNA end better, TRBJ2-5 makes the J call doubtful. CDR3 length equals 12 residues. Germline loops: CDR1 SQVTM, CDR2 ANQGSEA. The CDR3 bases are TGCAGCGTTGATATCGGCCCAGAGACCCAGTACTTC. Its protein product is CSVDIGPETQYF.

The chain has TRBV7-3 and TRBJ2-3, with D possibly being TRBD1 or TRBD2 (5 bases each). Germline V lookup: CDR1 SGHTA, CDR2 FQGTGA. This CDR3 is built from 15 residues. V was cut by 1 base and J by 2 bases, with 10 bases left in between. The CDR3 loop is CASSLSGGFTDTQYF. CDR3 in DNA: TGTGCCAGCAGCTTAAGTGGGGGATTCACAGATACGCAGTATTTT.

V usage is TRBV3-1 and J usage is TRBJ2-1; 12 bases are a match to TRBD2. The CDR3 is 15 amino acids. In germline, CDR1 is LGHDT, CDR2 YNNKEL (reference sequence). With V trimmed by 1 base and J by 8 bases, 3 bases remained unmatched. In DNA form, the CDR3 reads TGTGCCAGCAGCCAAGTGACTAGCGGGAGTGATGAGCAGTTCTTC. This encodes CASSQVTSGSDEQFF.

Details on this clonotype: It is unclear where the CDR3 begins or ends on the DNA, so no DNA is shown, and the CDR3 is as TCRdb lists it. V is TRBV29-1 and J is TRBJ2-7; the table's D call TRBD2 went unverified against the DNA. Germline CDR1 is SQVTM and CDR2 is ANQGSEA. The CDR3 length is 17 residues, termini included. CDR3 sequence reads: CSVAGGTSGRAWETQHF.

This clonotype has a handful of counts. The CDR3 is CSAASDRQETQYF. The CDR3 nucleotides read TGCAGTGCTGCCTCGGACCGACAAGAGACCCAGTACTTC. The J gene is TRBJ2-5, the V gene TRBV20-1; D ambiguous. Germline CDR1 reads DFQATT; CDR2 reads SNEGSKA (reference sequence). The germline V and J ends were trimmed by 5 bases and 2 bases, with 12 bases remaining between them. The CDR3 contains 13 residues.

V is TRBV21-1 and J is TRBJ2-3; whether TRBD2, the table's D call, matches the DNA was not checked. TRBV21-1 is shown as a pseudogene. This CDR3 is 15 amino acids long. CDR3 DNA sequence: TGTGCCAGCACCACGGGGGGGACTTTCCCAGATACGCAGTATTTT. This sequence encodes CASTTGGTFPDTQYF.

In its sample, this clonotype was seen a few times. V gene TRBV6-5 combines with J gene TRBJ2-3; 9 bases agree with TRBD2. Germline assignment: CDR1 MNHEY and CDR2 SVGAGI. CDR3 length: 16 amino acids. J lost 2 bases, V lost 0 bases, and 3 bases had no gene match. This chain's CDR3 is CASSYSLAGPTDTQYF. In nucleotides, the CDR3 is TGTGCCAGCAGTTACTCCCTAGCGGGGCCCACAGATACGCAGTATTTT.

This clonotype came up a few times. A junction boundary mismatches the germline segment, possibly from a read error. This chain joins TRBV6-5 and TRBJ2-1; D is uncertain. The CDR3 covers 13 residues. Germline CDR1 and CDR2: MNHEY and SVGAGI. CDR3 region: CASSDSQVDEQFF. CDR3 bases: TGTGCCAGCAGTGACTCTCAGGTGGATGAGCAGTTCTTC.

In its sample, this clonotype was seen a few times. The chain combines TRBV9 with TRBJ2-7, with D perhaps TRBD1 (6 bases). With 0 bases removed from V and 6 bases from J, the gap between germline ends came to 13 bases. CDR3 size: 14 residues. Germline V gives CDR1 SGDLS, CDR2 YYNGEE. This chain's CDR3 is CASSVGGRGAEQYF. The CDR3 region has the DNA TGTGCCAGCAGCGTAGGAGGCAGGGGTGCCGAGCAGTACTTC.

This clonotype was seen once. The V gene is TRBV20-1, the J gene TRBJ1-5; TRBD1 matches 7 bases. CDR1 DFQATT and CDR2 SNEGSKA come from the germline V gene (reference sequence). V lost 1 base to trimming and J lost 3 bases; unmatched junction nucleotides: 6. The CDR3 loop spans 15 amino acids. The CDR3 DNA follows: TGCAGTGCTAGAGGGGACGGGACAGCCAATCAGCCCCAGCATTTT. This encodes CSARGDGTANQPQHF.

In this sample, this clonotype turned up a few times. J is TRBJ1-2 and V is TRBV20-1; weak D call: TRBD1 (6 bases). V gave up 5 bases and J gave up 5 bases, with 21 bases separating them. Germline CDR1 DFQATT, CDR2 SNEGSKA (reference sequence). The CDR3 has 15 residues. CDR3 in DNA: TGCAGTGCTCCCCCAGGGGCAGGGGAAGCATATGGCTACACCTTC. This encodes CSAPPGAGEAYGYTF.

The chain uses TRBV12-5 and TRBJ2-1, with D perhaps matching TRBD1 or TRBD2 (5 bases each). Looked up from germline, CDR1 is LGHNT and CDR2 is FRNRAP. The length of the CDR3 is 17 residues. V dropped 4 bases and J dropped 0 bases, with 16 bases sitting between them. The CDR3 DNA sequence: TGTGCTAGTGGTTCAGACCGGGACGTAATCTCCTACAATGAGCAGTTCTTC. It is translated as CASGSDRDVISYNEQFF.

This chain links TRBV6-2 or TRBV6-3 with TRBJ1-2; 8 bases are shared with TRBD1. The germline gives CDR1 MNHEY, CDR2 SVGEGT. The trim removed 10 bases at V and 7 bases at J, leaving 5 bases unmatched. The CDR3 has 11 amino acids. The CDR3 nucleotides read TGTGCCATCAGGGGGCCAGGTGGCTACACCTTC. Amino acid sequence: CAIRGPGGYTF.

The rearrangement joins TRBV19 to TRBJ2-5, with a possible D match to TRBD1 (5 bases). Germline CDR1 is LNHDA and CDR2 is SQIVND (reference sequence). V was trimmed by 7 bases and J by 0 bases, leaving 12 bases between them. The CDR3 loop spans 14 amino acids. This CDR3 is CASMGPGYQETQYF. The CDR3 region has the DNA TGTGCCAGTATGGGGCCCGGGTACCAAGAGACCCAGTACTTC.

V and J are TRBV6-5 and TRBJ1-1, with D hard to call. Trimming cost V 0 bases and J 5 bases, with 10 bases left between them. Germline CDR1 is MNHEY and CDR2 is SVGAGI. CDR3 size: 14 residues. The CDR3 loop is CASSYSHGSTEAFF. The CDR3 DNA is TGTGCCAGCAGTTACTCCCACGGGTCAACTGAAGCTTTCTTT.

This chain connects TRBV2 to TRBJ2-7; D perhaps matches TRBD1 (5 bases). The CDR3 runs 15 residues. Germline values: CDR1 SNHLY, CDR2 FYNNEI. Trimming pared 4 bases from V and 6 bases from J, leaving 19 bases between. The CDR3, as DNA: TGTGCCAGCAGTGGAGTAGGGGCCGGGCAGGGCGAGCAGTACTTC. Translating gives CASSGVGAGQGEQYF.

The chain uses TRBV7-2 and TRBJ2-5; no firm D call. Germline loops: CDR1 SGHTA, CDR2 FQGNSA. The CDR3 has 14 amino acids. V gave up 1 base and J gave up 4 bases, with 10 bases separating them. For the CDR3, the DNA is TGTGCCAGCAGCTTAGATTCATTTGTAGAGACCCAGTACTTC. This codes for CASSLDSFVETQYF.

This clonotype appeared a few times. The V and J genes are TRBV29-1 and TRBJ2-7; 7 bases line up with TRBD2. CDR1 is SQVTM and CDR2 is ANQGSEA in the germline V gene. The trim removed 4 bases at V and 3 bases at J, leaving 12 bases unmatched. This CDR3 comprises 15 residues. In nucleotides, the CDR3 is TGCAGCGTTGGAAGAGGCGCGGGAGCATTCTACGAGCAGTACTTC. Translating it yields CSVGRGAGAFYEQYF.